The clone carrying this T cell receptor beta chain was observed a few times. The target antigen is unknown. The V gene lost 3 bases and the J gene lost 1 base, with 12 bases spanning the gap. Looked up from germline, CDR1 is ENHRY and CDR2 is SYGVKD. The CDR3 length is 15 residues. This record belongs to a study of T-cell reconstitution after alpha-beta-depleted transplantation in children. General study results and limits: At one year after transplant, newly produced T cells mostly accounted for T-cell counts and diversity.

The TCRbeta library incorporated unique molecular identifiers. A single record per CDR3 protein comes from TCRdb applying MiXCR to the PCR reads. The sample lists about 980,000 distinct CDR3 sequences; about 29% were seen once. The source is a boy in the first two years of life who had a stem cell transplant for SCID, so the T cells may come from the graft donor. The source material was PBMCs, mostly from graft donor cells, sampled 360 days after TCRalphabeta/CD19-depleted stem cell transplant. J is TRBJ1-2 and V is TRBV10-3, with a tentative D call TRBD1 (5 bases). The CDR3 DNA follows: TGTGCCATCAGTGACCCCCCGGGGGGTAACTATGGCTACACCTTC. Translation gives CAISDPPGGNYGYTF.